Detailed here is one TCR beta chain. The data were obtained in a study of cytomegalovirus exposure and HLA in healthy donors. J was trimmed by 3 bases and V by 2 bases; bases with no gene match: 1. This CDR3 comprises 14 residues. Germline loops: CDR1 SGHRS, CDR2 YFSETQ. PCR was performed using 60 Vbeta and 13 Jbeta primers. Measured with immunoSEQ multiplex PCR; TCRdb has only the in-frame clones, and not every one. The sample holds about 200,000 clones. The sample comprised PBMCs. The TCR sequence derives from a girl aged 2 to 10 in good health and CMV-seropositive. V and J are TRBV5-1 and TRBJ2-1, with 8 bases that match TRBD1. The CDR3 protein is CASSLGTGYNEQFF. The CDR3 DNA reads TGCGCCAGCAGCTTAGGGACAGGCTACAATGAGCAGTTCTTC. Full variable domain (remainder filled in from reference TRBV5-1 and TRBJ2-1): KAGVTQTPRYLIKTRGQQVTLSCSPISGHRSVSWYQQTPGQGLQFLFEYFSETQRNKGNFPGRFSGRQFSNSRSEMNVSTLELGDSALYLCASSLGTGYNEQFFGPGTRLTVL.